Listed here are 8 T cell receptor beta chains from one sample, sequenced in a study of T cells in Graves' hyperthyroidism and ophthalmopathy. There were TCR beta CDR3 regions amplified from RNA transcripts. The study used the HTBI primer set for a first-round RT-PCR of the TCR CDR3. TCRdb used MiXCR to reprocess the multiplex PCR reads, holding one entry per CDR3 protein. The data show 500,000 to 800,000 distinct CDR3 sequences, approximately 42% seen once. The sequenced sample was peripheral blood or thyroid tissue (not recorded which). These receptors originate from an adult man with Graves' disease, either hyperthyroidism or ophthalmopathy (not recorded which).

The chain links TRBV7-1 to TRBJ1-1; no firm D call. TRBV7-1 is reported as an ORF; its role is uncertain. Trimming stripped 5 bases from V and 0 bases from J, with 16 bases between. The CDR3 length is 16 residues. The chain's CDR3 is CASSALRVGMNTEAFF. The CDR3 DNA reads as TGTGCCAGCAGCGCACTGAGGGTAGGGATGAACACTGAAGCTTTCTTT.

The chain combines TRBV20-1 with TRBJ1-1; the D is unclear. The CDR3 totals 13 residues. V was trimmed by 5 bases and J by 3 bases, leaving 13 bases between them. Per the germline V gene, CDR1 is DFQATT and CDR2 is SNEGSKA (reference sequence). The CDR3 loop is CSAPRTWDTEAFF. The CDR3 DNA reads as TGCAGTGCTCCACGGACTTGGGACACTGAAGCTTTCTTT.

A word on this clonotype: A much larger clone sits a single nucleotide away, making a read error possible. The chain joins TRBV10-3 to TRBJ1-3; no reliable D call. CDR1 and CDR2 (germline): ENHRY, SYGVKD. This CDR3 is built from 13 residues. The CDR3 reads CAISEGSGNIIYF. DNA of the CDR3: TGTGCCATCAGTGAAGGTTCTGGAAACATCATATATTTT.

With regard to this clonotype: Its ends do not fully match the called genes, so a read error is possible. This rearrangement joins TRBV6-1 to TRBJ2-5, with 9 bases matching TRBD1. The CDR3 sequence is 10 residues long. Germline CDR1 reads MNHNS; CDR2 reads SASEGT. The CDR3 loop is CASSEWDRDF. The DNA of the CDR3 is TGTGCCAGCAGTGAATGGGACAGGGACTTC.

This clonotype occurred many times. The chain employs TRBV2 and TRBJ1-1; D not certain. Germline lookup yields CDR1 SNHLY and CDR2 FYNNEI. Trimming pared 7 bases from V and 1 base from J, leaving 7 bases between. This CDR3 is 12 amino acids long. CDR3: CASMKRNTEAFF. The CDR3 DNA reads TGTGCCAGCATGAAAAGGAACACTGAAGCTTTCTTT.

The chain employs TRBV10-3 and TRBJ1-5, with D possibly matching TRBD1 (5 bases). The CDR3 has 17 amino acids. The germline gives CDR1 ENHRY, CDR2 SYGVKD. The V end was cut by 2 bases, the J end by 4 bases, with 18 bases between. The CDR3 DNA follows: TGTGCCATCAGTGAGGGGGGAGGTCAGGGCTCGAATCAGCCCCAGCATTTT. This sequence encodes CAISEGGGQGSNQPQHF.

This chain uses TRBV10-3 with TRBJ2-5; TRBD1 agrees at 7 bases. V lost 6 bases to trimming and J lost 4 bases; unmatched junction nucleotides: 14. Germline CDR1 and CDR2: ENHRY and SYGVKD. The CDR3 length is 16 residues. CDR3 sequence: CAISRAGGKRGETQYF. The DNA for the CDR3 is TGTGCCATCAGCCGGGCAGGGGGAAAGAGGGGAGAGACCCAGTACTTC.

V is TRBV15 and J is TRBJ2-5; a weak D match, TRBD1 (7 bases). The V gene's germline CDR1 is LNHNV and CDR2 YYDKDF (reference sequence). The ends were cut back, 11 bases at V and 2 bases at J, with 21 bases in the middle. The CDR3 totals 15 residues. Here the CDR3 DNA reads TGTGCCGACAGGGCGTCGGGGGCCTCTCAAGAGACCCAGTACTTC. It translates to CADRASGASQETQYF.